This passage covers 31 T cell receptor beta chains from one sample sequenced in a study of cytomegalovirus exposure and HLA in healthy donors. PCR involved 60 Vbeta and 13 Jbeta primers. Produced via immunoSEQ multiplex PCR; TCRdb's table is partial and in-frame only. The table for this sample gives 68,000 or so clones. Sequenced: PBMCs. These receptor sequences come from a female donor in good health and CMV-seropositive.

The gene calls are TRBV5-4 and TRBJ2-7; TRBD2 aligns across 7 bases. The CDR3 is 14 residues long. The germline gives CDR1 SGHNT, CDR2 YYREEE (reference sequence). V gave up 3 bases and J gave up 0 bases; unmatched junction bases: 3. The CDR3, as DNA: TGTGCCAGCAGCTCGCGGGGGAGCTCCTACGAGCAGTACTTC. It is translated as CASSSRGSSYEQYF. Using reference TRBV5-4 and TRBJ2-7 for the parts outside the CDR3, the full variable domain is ETGVTQSPTHLIKTRGQQVTLRCSSQSGHNTVSWYQQALGQGPQFIFQYYREEENGRGNFPPRFSGLQFPNYSSELNVNALELDDSALYLCASSSRGSSYEQYFGPGTRLTVT.

The chain employs TRBV28 and TRBJ1-2; 9 positions match TRBD1. The CDR3 has 14 residues. The germline V gene encodes CDR1 MDHEN and CDR2 SYDVKM. V trimming: 6 bases; J trimming: 2 bases; junction bases outside the gene matches: 4. The CDR3 region has the DNA TGTGCCAGCAGGACCGGGACAGGGAACTATGGCTACACCTTC. It yields the protein CASRTGTGNYGYTF.

The V call is TRBV19, the J call TRBJ2-7; 7 bases are a match to TRBD2. Germline V lookup: CDR1 LNHDA, CDR2 SQIVND (reference sequence). The CDR3 is 14 amino acids. The trim removed 6 bases at V and 0 bases at J, leaving 5 bases unmatched. CDR3 residues: CASSVAGASYEQYF. The CDR3 DNA follows: TGTGCCAGTAGCGTAGCGGGCGCCTCCTACGAGCAGTACTTC.

This chain joins TRBV19 and TRBJ1-6, with 9 positions matching TRBD1. The CDR3 extends over 14 amino acids. The J segment lost 10 bases and the V segment lost 3 bases, leaving 4 bases of the junction unmatched. Germline V gene data show CDR1 as LNHDA and CDR2 as SQIVND (reference sequence). The CDR3 loop reads CASSMGQGESPLHF. The CDR3 DNA is TGTGCCAGTAGTATGGGACAGGGAGAATCACCCCTCCACTTT. Complete variable domain (other parts from reference TRBV19 and TRBJ1-6): DGGITQSPKYLFRKEGQNVTLSCEQNLNHDAMYWYRQDPGQGLRLIYYSQIVNDFQKGDIAEGYSVSREKKESFPLTVTSAQKNPTAFYLCASSMGQGESPLHFGNGTRLTVT.

The chain employs TRBV11-1 and TRBJ2-1; D is ambiguous. Germline values: CDR1 SGHAT, CDR2 FQDESV (reference sequence). This CDR3 is built from 14 residues. V lost 1 base, J lost 8 bases, and 12 bases lay in between. CDR3 DNA sequence: TGTGCCAGCAGCTTAGTGGCTAGTTGGGATGAGCAGTTCTTC. It translates to CASSLVASWDEQFF.

The chain couples TRBV7-2 to TRBJ1-5, with 7 bases aligning to TRBD1. Trimming removed 5 bases from V and 0 bases from J; junction bases left unmatched: 1. Germline values: CDR1 SGHTA, CDR2 FQGNSA. This CDR3 has 14 residues. CDR3 sequence: CASSQGGSNQPQHF. The CDR3 DNA is TGTGCCAGCAGCCAGGGGGGTAGCAATCAGCCCCAGCATTTT. Filled out from reference TRBV7-2 and TRBJ1-5, the complete variable domain reads GAGVSQSPSNKVTEKGKDVELRCDPISGHTALYWYRQSLGQGLEFLIYFQGNSAPDKSGLPSDRFSAERTGGSVSTLTIQRTQQEDSAVYLCASSQGGSNQPQHFGDGTRLSIL.

The gene calls are TRBV7-6 and TRBJ1-5, with 7 positions matching TRBD1. The CDR3 has 16 amino acids. J gave up 2 bases and V 3 bases, and 7 bases lay outside the gene matches. The V gene's germline CDR1 is SGHVS and CDR2 FNYEAQ. As DNA, the CDR3 is TGTGCCAGCAGCTTGACGGGGGGGACAGGCAATCAGCCCCAGCATTTT. It encodes CASSLTGGTGNQPQHF.

CDR3 DNA: TGTGCCAGCAGCCCCGAGGCTAGCGGGGGGGCAGGGGAGACCCAGTACTTC. This encodes CASSPEASGGAGETQYF. The V and J genes are TRBV9 and TRBJ2-5; 12 nucleotides align to TRBD2. Germline CDR1 reads SGDLS; CDR2 reads YYNGEE. V gave up 4 bases and J gave up 5 bases; unmatched junction bases: 12. The CDR3 covers 17 residues.

This chain joins TRBV6-5 and TRBJ1-4, with 7 bases lining up with TRBD1. The length of the CDR3 is 15 residues. Trimming at V came to 4 bases and at J to 7 bases, leaving 9 bases not matched to a gene. In germline, CDR1 is MNHEY, CDR2 SVGAGI. CDR3 coding DNA: TGTGCCAGCAGTTCAGGGGGGTGGGGTGGTGAAAAACTGTTTTTT. This translates into CASSSGGWGGEKLFF.

This chain connects TRBV30 to TRBJ2-5, with D tentatively TRBD2 (6 bases). CDR1 and CDR2 (germline): GTSNPN, SVGIG (reference sequence). The V end was cut by 2 bases, the J end by 5 bases, with 12 bases between. The CDR3 is 13 residues long. CDR3 protein: CAWSSGSGETQYF. For the CDR3, the DNA is TGTGCCTGGAGTTCCGGGAGTGGGGAGACCCAGTACTTC.

The J gene is TRBJ2-1, the V gene TRBV4-3; TRBD1 is a possible D gene (5 bases). Germline V lookup: CDR1 LGHNA, CDR2 YSLEER. V shed 3 bases and J shed 4 bases, with 22 bases lying between them. The CDR3 totals 18 residues. The CDR3 loop is CASSHRQTNPLAYNEQFF. The CDR3 bases are TGCGCCAGCAGCCACCGACAGACAAACCCTCTTGCTTACAATGAGCAGTTCTTC.

The chain couples TRBV2 to TRBJ2-1; a weak D match, TRBD2 (5 bases). The germline CDR1 and CDR2 sequences are SNHLY and FYNNEI. CDR3 size: 16 residues. Trimming stripped 6 bases from V and 5 bases from J, with 20 bases between. CDR3 amino acids: CASRSNLASRNNEQFF. As DNA, the CDR3 is TGTGCCAGCAGATCGAATTTAGCGTCACGAAACAATGAGCAGTTCTTC.

The chain uses TRBV19 and TRBJ1-5; the D gene is possibly TRBD1 (6 bases). Germline V lookup: CDR1 LNHDA, CDR2 SQIVND (reference sequence). Trimming removed 10 bases at V and 3 bases at J, with 13 bases between. There are 13 residues in the CDR3. CDR3 nucleotides: TGTGCCACCCAGGGGCAGTACAATCAGCCCCAGCATTTT. It specifies CATQGQYNQPQHF.

V and J are TRBV5-6 and TRBJ2-1, with 9 bases matching TRBD2. The CDR3 length is 19 residues. V lost 1 base and J lost 0; bases outside the gene matches: 11. Germline CDR1 and CDR2: SGHDT and YYEEEE. This CDR3 is CASSLRLTSGSSSYNEQFF. CDR3 nucleotides: TGTGCCAGCAGCTTGCGTTTGACTAGCGGTTCTAGCTCCTACAATGAGCAGTTCTTC.

The chain links TRBV19 to TRBJ2-2, with TRBD1 matching over 9 bases. The CDR3 has 16 residues. J lost 5 bases, V lost 2 bases, and 6 bases had no gene match. The germline V gene encodes CDR1 LNHDA and CDR2 SQIVND (reference sequence). CDR3 sequence reads: CASSISGTGNTGELFF. In DNA, the CDR3 is TGTGCCAGTAGTATATCCGGGACAGGGAATACCGGGGAGCTGTTTTTT.

J is TRBJ2-7 and V is TRBV5-6; 9 nucleotides match TRBD1. J lost 7 bases, V lost 4 bases, and 15 bases had no gene match. Germline CDR1 SGHDT, CDR2 YYEEEE. CDR3 length: 16 residues. CDR3 sequence reads: CASSPATPGQGREQYF. The CDR3 DNA is TGTGCCAGCAGCCCCGCAACCCCGGGACAGGGTAGGGAGCAGTACTTC. Combining the CDR3 with reference TRBV5-6 and TRBJ2-7 gives the whole variable domain DAGVTQSPTHLIKTRGQQVTLRCSPKSGHDTVSWYQQALGQGPQFIFQYYEEEERQRGNFPDRFSGHQFPNYSSELNVNALLLGDSALYLCASSPATPGQGREQYFGPGTRLTVT.

V is TRBV28 and J is TRBJ1-2; D remains unclear. The length of the CDR3 is 10 residues. Germline CDR1 reads MDHEN; CDR2 reads SYDVKM. V was clipped by 10 bases and J by 7 bases, with 10 bases between them. The CDR3 region is CATAGPGYTF. Here the CDR3 DNA reads TGTGCCACCGCGGGTCCTGGCTACACCTTC.

The chain joins TRBV5-6 to TRBJ1-2, with a weak D call TRBD1 (5 bases). In germline, CDR1 is SGHDT, CDR2 YYEEEE. The CDR3 is 14 residues long. Between the trimmed V and J ends, which lost 4 bases and 4 bases, there was a span of 14 bases. CDR3 sequence reads: CASSAGGGAYGYTF. The CDR3 DNA sequence: TGTGCCAGCAGCGCCGGCGGGGGAGCCTATGGCTACACCTTC.

This chain joins TRBV29-1 and TRBJ2-2; 10 bases agree with TRBD1. This CDR3 is built from 15 residues. The junction had 9 bases not matched to a gene; V was cut back by 5 bases and J by 6 bases. Germline V gives CDR1 SQVTM, CDR2 ANQGSEA. The CDR3 DNA reads TGCAGCGTTTCAGACAGGGGGCGTTTACCCGGGGAGCTGTTTTTT. This sequence encodes CSVSDRGRLPGELFF.

The chain joins TRBV19 to TRBJ2-5, with D perhaps matching TRBD1 (6 bases). CDR1 is LNHDA and CDR2 is SQIVND in the germline V gene (reference sequence). Trimming removed 1 base at V and 2 bases at J, with 8 bases between. This CDR3 contains 14 residues. The CDR3, as DNA: TGTGCCAGTAGTATAGGTGGACAGCAAGAGACCCAGTACTTC. Its translation is CASSIGGQQETQYF. The entire variable domain, with the rest obtained from reference TRBV19 and TRBJ2-5, is as follows: DGGITQSPKYLFRKEGQNVTLSCEQNLNHDAMYWYRQDPGQGLRLIYYSQIVNDFQKGDIAEGYSVSREKKESFPLTVTSAQKNPTAFYLCASSIGGQQETQYFGPGTRLLVL.

The chain employs TRBV5-1 and TRBJ2-1; 11 nucleotides match TRBD2. The V segment lost 8 bases and the J segment 5 bases; nucleotides outside the gene matches: 3. Per the germline V gene, CDR1 is SGHRS and CDR2 is YFSETQ. This CDR3 comprises 13 residues. CDR3 bases: TGCGCCAGAGGGACTAGCGGCGACAATGAGCAGTTCTTC. Translating gives CARGTSGDNEQFF.

The V and J genes are TRBV30 and TRBJ1-1; D not certain. Germline CDR1 is GTSNPN and CDR2 is SVGIG (reference sequence). The CDR3 extends over 14 amino acids. With 2 bases removed from V and 1 base from J, the gap between germline ends came to 11 bases. In DNA, the CDR3 is TGTGCCTGGAGTACCTCCAGGAAGAACACTGAAGCTTTCTTT. It encodes CAWSTSRKNTEAFF.

This chain joins TRBV12-5 and TRBJ2-2; TRBD1 might be the D (6 bases). The length of the CDR3 is 16 residues. Germline CDR1 LGHNT, CDR2 FRNRAP. The V and J ends lost 1 base and 0 bases respectively, with 9 bases between them. CDR3 protein: CASGLATGTNTGELFF. The CDR3 nucleotides read TGTGCTAGTGGTTTGGCGACAGGCACGAACACCGGGGAGCTGTTTTTT. Combining the CDR3 with reference TRBV12-5 and TRBJ2-2 gives the whole variable domain DARVTQTPRHKVTEMGQEVTMRCQPILGHNTVFWYRQTMMQGLELLAYFRNRAPLDDSGMPKDRFSAEMPDATLATLKIQPSEPRDSAVYFCASGLATGTNTGELFFGEGSRLTVL.

This chain uses TRBV7-2 with TRBJ2-4; maybe TRBD2 (6 bases). Deletions cut 6 bases from V and 7 bases from J, with 13 bases between. Germline CDR1 is SGHTA and CDR2 is FQGNSA. The CDR3 runs to 13 residues. The CDR3 DNA sequence: TGTGCCAGCAGGGTAGCGGCATCGAACATTCAGTACTTC. This codes for CASRVAASNIQYF. The variable domain in full, completed from reference TRBV7-2 and TRBJ2-4, reads GAGVSQSPSNKVTEKGKDVELRCDPISGHTALYWYRQSLGQGLEFLIYFQGNSAPDKSGLPSDRFSAERTGGSVSTLTIQRTQQEDSAVYLCASRVAASNIQYFGAGTRLSVL.

The chain employs TRBV30 and TRBJ2-6; 7 bases line up with TRBD1. Germline V gives CDR1 GTSNPN, CDR2 SVGIG (reference sequence). With 5 bases clipped from V and 0 bases from J, the junction kept 10 bases outside the gene matches. The CDR3 totals 17 residues. In nucleotides, the CDR3 is TGTGCCTGGTCCTTGGGACAGACCAGCTCTGGGGCCAACGTCCTGACTTTC. Protein product: CAWSLGQTSSGANVLTF.

The chain carries TRBV25-1 and TRBJ1-4; TRBD1 aligns across 8 bases. Germline CDR1 is MGHDK and CDR2 is SYGVNS. The CDR3 totals 16 residues. V was clipped by 5 bases and J by 2 bases; unmatched bases: 7. DNA of the CDR3: TGTGCCAGCAGTTCTCAGACAGGGGCGACTAATGAAAAACTGTTTTTT. It is translated as CASSSQTGATNEKLFF.

CDR3 amino acids: CASSPRAGDNEQFF. CDR3 in DNA: TGCGCCAGCAGCCCCAGGGCAGGAGATAATGAGCAGTTCTTC. The chain combines TRBV5-1 with TRBJ2-1; tentatively, D is TRBD1 (5 bases). The ends were cut back, 4 bases at V and 7 bases at J, with 15 bases in the middle. This CDR3 spans 14 amino acids. Per germline, CDR1 SGHRS and CDR2 YFSETQ.

The chain couples TRBV5-1 to TRBJ1-1; tentative D call: TRBD1 (6 bases). Trimming cost V 0 bases and J 2 bases, with 11 bases left between them. Germline values: CDR1 SGHRS, CDR2 YFSETQ. The CDR3 contains 15 residues. The CDR3 region is CASSLVGHINTEAFF. Written as DNA, the CDR3 is TGCGCCAGCAGCTTGGTGGGACATATCAACACTGAAGCTTTCTTT. The full variable domain, rest sourced from reference TRBV5-1 and TRBJ1-1, is KAGVTQTPRYLIKTRGQQVTLSCSPISGHRSVSWYQQTPGQGLQFLFEYFSETQRNKGNFPGRFSGRQFSNSRSEMNVSTLELGDSALYLCASSLVGHINTEAFFGQGTRLTVV.

The chain carries TRBV9 and TRBJ1-2; 8 bases agree with TRBD1. V trimming: 0 bases; J trimming: 10 bases; junction bases outside the gene matches: 8. The V gene's germline CDR1 is SGDLS and CDR2 YYNGEE. CDR3 length: 14 residues. This CDR3 reads CASSVGGQGQDYTF. CDR3 nucleotides: TGTGCCAGCAGCGTAGGTGGACAGGGCCAGGACTACACCTTC.

The chain is built from TRBV10-3 and TRBJ1-5; a weak D match, TRBD1 (6 bases). Trimming pared 2 bases from V and 6 bases from J, leaving 11 bases between. CDR3 length equals 14 residues. Germline CDR1 and CDR2: ENHRY and SYGVKD. This chain's CDR3 is CAISESQGRQPQHF. The CDR3 region has the DNA TGTGCCATCAGTGAGAGTCAGGGGCGTCAGCCCCAGCATTTT.

The CDR3 sequence is CASSYSTGNTEAFF. In nucleotides, the CDR3 is TGTGCCAGCAGTTACTCGACAGGGAACACTGAAGCTTTCTTT. The chain combines TRBV6-5 with TRBJ1-1; perhaps TRBD1 as D (6 bases). Germline CDR1 is MNHEY and CDR2 is SVGAGI. V dropped 0 bases and J dropped 1 base, with 6 bases sitting between them. The CDR3 totals 14 residues.